This T cell receptor beta chain was sequenced in a study of T cell repertoires in cytomegalovirus infection. TCRdb re-analysed the reads in MiXCR, keeping a single row per CDR3 protein. Among approximately 590,000 distinct CDR3 sequences listed, 40% were seen once. V lost 8 bases, J lost 7 bases, and 20 bases lay in between. The germline CDR1 and CDR2 sequences are SEHNR and FQNEAQ (reference sequence). CDR3 length: 14 residues. Points from the study as a whole: HLA-C-restricted CMV clonotypes gave the most frequent clonotype in two of eight donors.

As concerns this clonotype: Antigen: not known.

The sequenced sample was cultured PBMCs, obtained from culture after CMV antigen stimulation. This sequence originates from a human donor in good health (CMV status not recorded). Some clones in this sample may be carry-over from other donors' samples. The rearrangement links TRBV7-9 to TRBJ2-5; a possible D gene is TRBD2 (5 bases). CDR3 coding DNA: TGTGCCAGCTACGCGGGCCTCGGAAAAGGGACCCAGTACTTC. Protein: CASYAGLGKGTQYF.